Listed here are 24 T cell receptor beta chains from one sample, sequenced in a study of OX40 agonist ivuxolimab in advanced cancers. The data were produced by immunoSEQ multiplex PCR, yet TCRdb's version contains in-frame clones alone and is incomplete. This table has more than 60,000 clones, around 92% appearing once. The sequenced sample was CD4+ or CD8+ T cells sorted from blood, obtained in a trial of the OX40 agonist ivuxolimab. The receptors derive from an adult with an advanced solid tumor such as melanoma, head and neck, liver or kidney cancer.

The chain is built from TRBV11-2 and TRBJ2-1, with D tentatively TRBD2 (6 bases). Trimming pared 3 bases from V and 4 bases from J, leaving 10 bases between. The CDR3 runs to 14 residues. The germline V gene has CDR1 SGHAT and CDR2 FQNNGV. CDR3 bases: TGTGCCAGCAGCTTGGGCGGGGCTTACAATGAGCAGTTCTTC. Residues: CASSLGGAYNEQFF.

The chain couples TRBV6-5 to TRBJ1-2; maybe TRBD1 (5 bases). Trimming took off 7 bases at V and 6 bases at J, with 9 bases between the two ends. The CDR3 extends over 11 amino acids. CDR1 MNHEY and CDR2 SVGAGI come from the germline V gene. The CDR3 nucleotides read TGTGCCAGCACCCGCAGGGATGGCTACACCTTC. Protein product: CASTRRDGYTF.

The chain carries TRBV27 and TRBJ1-5; D remains ambiguous. The CDR3 spans 14 residues. Germline V lookup: CDR1 MNHEY, CDR2 SMNVEV (reference sequence). Trimming took off 3 bases at V and 0 bases at J, with 6 bases between the two ends. Here the CDR3 reads CASSFIGSNQPQHF. The CDR3 DNA follows: TGTGCCAGCAGTTTCATCGGTAGCAATCAGCCCCAGCATTTT.

V usage is TRBV21-1 and J usage is TRBJ2-3; the table calls TRBD1, which could not be checked here. TRBV21-1 is a recognized pseudogene. The CDR3 consists of 15 residues. The CDR3 here is CASSKVRTSTDTQYF. CDR3 coding DNA: TGTGCCAGCAGCAAAGTCAGGACAAGCACAGATACGCAGTATTTT.

This rearrangement joins TRBV23-1 to TRBJ2-7; D perhaps matches TRBD2 (5 bases). TRBV23-1 is an ORF for which the function is uncertain. V dropped 2 bases and J dropped 1 base, with 15 bases sitting between them. This CDR3 is built from 16 residues. The CDR3: CASSQGERPLSYEQYF. CDR3 coding DNA: TGCGCCAGCAGTCAAGGGGAGCGGCCCCTATCCTACGAGCAGTACTTC.

The chain recombines TRBV9 with TRBJ1-2; 8 bases are shared with TRBD1. The V segment lost 3 bases and the J segment 7 bases; nucleotides outside the gene matches: 8. The CDR3 spans 14 residues. The germline V gene encodes CDR1 SGDLS and CDR2 YYNGEE. The CDR3: CASSGMTGEGGYTF. In DNA, the CDR3 is TGTGCCAGCAGCGGGATGACAGGGGAGGGTGGCTACACCTTC.

Here the CDR3 reads CASSYPAGGSTDTQYF. The CDR3 DNA sequence: TGTGCCAGCAGCTACCCAGCGGGAGGGAGCACAGATACGCAGTATTTT. V and J are TRBV7-8 and TRBJ2-3, with 10 bases lining up with TRBD2. This CDR3 comprises 16 residues. The J segment lost 0 bases and the V segment lost 4 bases, leaving 4 bases of the junction unmatched. Germline V CDR1 and CDR2: SGHVS, FQNEAQ.

V gene TRBV7-2 combines with J gene TRBJ2-3, with 7 bases lining up with TRBD2. The CDR3 spans 18 residues. The V segment lost 1 base and the J segment 0 bases; nucleotides outside the gene matches: 10. CDR1 is SGHTA and CDR2 is FQGNSA in the germline V gene. This chain's CDR3 is CASSLEVAGAYSTDTQYF. CDR3 nucleotides: TGTGCCAGCAGCTTAGAGGTAGCGGGCGCTTATAGCACAGATACGCAGTATTTT. Complete variable domain (other parts from reference TRBV7-2 and TRBJ2-3): GAGVSQSPSNKVTEKGKDVELRCDPISGHTALYWYRQSLGQGLEFLIYFQGNSAPDKSGLPSDRFSAERTGGSVSTLTIQRTQQEDSAVYLCASSLEVAGAYSTDTQYFGPGTRLTVL.

The sample holds a few counts of this clone. J is TRBJ2-2 and V is TRBV10-3, with D perhaps matching TRBD1 or TRBD2 (5 bases each). CDR1 is ENHRY, CDR2 SYGVKD, per germline. Trimming shortened V by 9 bases and J by 0 bases, and 17 bases separated the two germline ends. The CDR3 is made up of 16 amino acids. CDR3 DNA sequence: TGTGCCATAAACCGGGACGAATTATCGAACACCGGGGAGCTGTTTTTT. It yields the protein CAINRDELSNTGELFF.

The rearrangement joins TRBV4-3 to TRBJ1-2; 11 bases are shared with TRBD1. The germline V gene has CDR1 LGHNA and CDR2 YSLEER. This CDR3 has 16 amino acids. With 1 base clipped from V and 8 bases from J, the junction kept 9 bases outside the gene matches. Here the CDR3 reads CASSQGSGQGARGYTF. The CDR3 coding sequence is TGCGCCAGCAGCCAAGGATCAGGACAGGGGGCAAGAGGCTACACCTTC.

Written as DNA, the CDR3 is TGCGCCAGCAGCCAAGAAAGGAGTGAGCAGTTCTTC. This codes for CASSQERSEQFF. This chain connects TRBV4-1 to TRBJ2-1; D is ambiguous. V dropped 0 bases and J dropped 9 bases, with 6 bases sitting between them. The CDR3 runs to 12 residues. In germline, CDR1 is MGHRA, CDR2 YSYEKL.

This clone was detected only once. The J gene is TRBJ2-6, the V gene TRBV6-5; D is perhaps TRBD1 (5 bases). The CDR3 extends over 15 amino acids. The germline gives CDR1 MNHEY, CDR2 SVGAGI. The ends were cut back, 2 bases at V and 2 bases at J, with 7 bases in the middle. The CDR3 bases are TGTGCCAGCAGTTACGGGGCGACTGGGGCCAACGTCCTGACTTTC. Protein product: CASSYGATGANVLTF.

The V gene is TRBV5-4, the J gene TRBJ1-3, with D hard to call. Per the germline V gene, CDR1 is SGHNT and CDR2 is YYREEE (reference sequence). The V and J ends lost 2 bases and 3 bases respectively, with 9 bases between them. CDR3 length equals 14 residues. CDR3 region: CASSFSGHGNTIYF. CDR3 in DNA: TGTGCCAGCAGCTTTTCAGGCCATGGAAACACCATATATTTT.

The V and J genes are TRBV27 and TRBJ1-2; 7 bases are a match to TRBD1. J gave up 0 bases and V 2 bases, and 3 bases lay outside the gene matches. This CDR3 has 15 residues. Germline lookup yields CDR1 MNHEY and CDR2 SMNVEV (reference sequence). The CDR3, as DNA: TGTGCCAGCAGTTTAGGGCAGGGGGCTAACTATGGCTACACCTTC. It encodes CASSLGQGANYGYTF.

CDR3 sequence reads: CASSPDESFNIQYF. The CDR3 DNA follows: TGTGCCAGCAGCCCGGACGAAAGTTTTAACATTCAGTACTTC. This sequence joins TRBV28 and TRBJ2-4, with D unresolved. Germline V gene sequence: CDR1 MDHEN, CDR2 SYDVKM. Trimming removed 6 bases from V and 7 bases from J, with 16 bases in between. The CDR3 extends over 14 amino acids. Filled out from reference TRBV28 and TRBJ2-4, the complete variable domain reads DVKVTQSSRYLVKRTGEKVFLECVQDMDHENMFWYRQDPGLGLRLIYFSYDVKMKEKGDIPEGYSVSREKKERFSLILESASTNQTSMYLCASSPDESFNIQYFGAGTRLSVL.

This clone is a singleton in its sample. The V gene is TRBV13, the J gene TRBJ2-7; possibly TRBD1 for D (6 bases). Trimming took 1 base from V and 2 from J, leaving 21 bases between them. Germline values: CDR1 PRHDT, CDR2 FYEKMQ (reference sequence). The CDR3 length is 18 residues. The CDR3 DNA is TGTGCCAGCAGCTTAGTAGTAGGGGGAAGGGGTCCTCCCTACGAGCAGTACTTC. Protein product: CASSLVVGGRGPPYEQYF.

J is TRBJ1-4 and V is TRBV4-3; D perhaps matches TRBD1 (6 bases). CDR1 is LGHNA and CDR2 is YSLEER in the germline V gene. The CDR3 covers 15 residues. Trimming took off 2 bases at V and 8 bases at J, with 15 bases between the two ends. CDR3 sequence (DNA): TGCGCCAGCAGCCAATCCACAGGGTCGTCCGAAAAACTGTTTTTT. It is translated as CASSQSTGSSEKLFF.

The chain has TRBV7-2 and TRBJ2-7; the D is unclear. The CDR3 spans 13 residues. From germline, CDR1 is SGHTA and CDR2 FQGNSA. The V end was cut by 4 bases, the J end by 2 bases, with 9 bases between. CDR3 residues: CASSSWVPYEQYF. The CDR3 region has the DNA TGTGCCAGCAGCTCCTGGGTCCCCTACGAGCAGTACTTC.

This clone appeared once. The rearrangement joins TRBV13 to TRBJ2-1; 11 positions match TRBD2. There are 16 residues in the CDR3. J lost 1 base, V lost 5 bases, and 4 bases had no gene match. Germline V gene lookup returns CDR1 PRHDT and CDR2 FYEKMQ (reference sequence). CDR3 sequence: CASSPGLAESYNEQFF. The CDR3 nucleotides read TGTGCCAGCAGCCCGGGACTAGCGGAATCCTACAATGAGCAGTTCTTC.

The J gene is TRBJ2-1, the V gene TRBV6-4, with 8 bases fitting TRBD1. Trimming cost V 6 bases and J 6 bases; bases outside gene matches: 10. This CDR3 has 15 residues. The V gene's germline CDR1 is MRHNA and CDR2 SNTAGT. CDR3 in amino acids: CASSAQGAQLNEQFF. CDR3 DNA: TGTGCCAGCAGCGCTCAGGGGGCGCAGCTCAATGAGCAGTTCTTC.

This chain joins TRBV6-5 and TRBJ1-2; 8 positions agree with TRBD1. J gave up 8 bases and V 2 bases, and 10 bases lay outside the gene matches. Per germline, CDR1 MNHEY and CDR2 SVGAGI. CDR3 size: 15 residues. CDR3 bases: TGTGCCAGCAGTTACGGGGGGACAGGTCTACAGGGCTACACCTTC. Protein: CASSYGGTGLQGYTF.

CDR3 region: CAISDREAFRAYEQYF. The CDR3 DNA is TGTGCCATCAGTGATAGGGAGGCTTTTCGGGCTTACGAGCAGTACTTC. The chain uses TRBV10-3 and TRBJ2-7; TRBD2 might be the D (6 bases). Trimming cost V 3 bases and J 4 bases, with 19 bases left between them. This CDR3 has 16 residues. Germline V CDR1 and CDR2: ENHRY, SYGVKD.

The chain combines TRBV21-1 with TRBJ2-7. TRBV21-1 is recorded as a pseudogene. The CDR3 consists of 15 residues. CDR3 region: CASSGGAEETYEQYF. CDR3 DNA sequence: TGTGCCAGCAGCGGTGGGGCGGAGGAAACCTACGAGCAGTACTTC.

This clone occurred once. This rearrangement joins TRBV9 to TRBJ2-2; 9 positions match TRBD1. The trim removed 3 bases at V and 7 bases at J, leaving 4 bases unmatched. Germline V gene data show CDR1 as SGDLS and CDR2 as YYNGEE. The CDR3 has 14 amino acids. CDR3 amino acids: CASSAWDRDGELFF. The CDR3 region has the DNA TGTGCCAGCAGCGCATGGGACAGGGACGGGGAGCTGTTTTTT.